These 5 T cell receptor beta chains share one sample of origin, sequenced in a study of blood T cells in healthy people across ages. For the second PCR, which ran for about 7 to 11 cycles, a sample-barcoded 5' primer and a J-beta primer mix were used. Each CDR3 protein is one row after TCRdb ran MiXCR on the 5' RACE reads. This repertoire shows around 870,000 distinct CDR3 sequences, 29% found once; its top ten account for around 16%. Sample: blood. The receptors come from a woman aged 80 or over in good health.

The V gene is TRBV7-2, the J gene TRBJ2-2; D remains unclear. V lost 4 bases and J 6 bases, leaving 15 bases between the germline ends. The CDR3 totals 15 residues. CDR1 is SGHTA and CDR2 is FQGNSA in the germline V gene. CDR3 loop: CASSSPLRAAGELFF. The CDR3 nucleotides are TGTGCCAGCAGCTCCCCACTTCGAGCCGCCGGGGAGCTGTTTTTT.

In this sample, this clonotype turned up once. The V gene is TRBV7-6, the J gene TRBJ2-3; D not resolved. CDR3 size: 13 residues. V was trimmed by 1 base and J by 7 bases, leaving 9 bases between them. Looked up from germline, CDR1 is SGHVS and CDR2 is FNYEAQ. The CDR3 nucleotides are TGTGCCAGCAGCTTAGGCGTCCAAAATACGCAGTATTTT. Translation: CASSLGVQNTQYF.

This clonotype was detected ten times or more. The chain combines TRBV7-2 with TRBJ2-1; 8 bases align to TRBD1. The CDR3 has 15 amino acids. Germline V gene data show CDR1 as SGHTA and CDR2 as FQGNSA. The V and J ends lost 6 bases and 7 bases, in that order; junction bases with no gene match: 11. The CDR3 nucleotides read TGTGCCAGCAGACGTCCAGGGGGCAACAGTAATGAGCAGTTCTTC. It encodes CASRRPGGNSNEQFF.

This clonotype was recorded many times. The V and J genes are TRBV11-2 and TRBJ2-5; D not certain. The V end was cut by 2 bases, the J end by 1 base, with 5 bases between. Germline-derived CDR1 and CDR2 are SGHAT and FQNNGV. The CDR3 covers 13 residues. The chain's CDR3 is CASSLPGQETQYF. The CDR3, as DNA: TGTGCCAGCAGCTTACCGGGCCAAGAGACCCAGTACTTC.

This clonotype has just one count. A read error is possible here, since a much larger clone lies one base away. This rearrangement joins TRBV6-2 or TRBV6-3 to TRBJ2-1; TRBD2 agrees at 11 bases. The CDR3 runs to 17 residues. CDR1 is MNHEY and CDR2 is SVGEGT in the germline V gene. The DNA for the CDR3 is TGTGCCGGCAGTTACACTAGCGGGGGTTTTTCCTACAATGAGCAGTTCTTC. This sequence encodes CAGSYTSGGFSYNEQFF.